The clone carrying this T cell receptor beta chain was seen a few times. Its target is not known. These data are taken from a study of cytomegalovirus exposure and HLA in healthy donors. Study-level findings and limits: Rare sequences made up most TCRs, while some public TCRs were found in many donors. HLA alleles showed associations with some 15,000 TCR beta sequences in a later analysis, at a 0.05 false discovery rate. The study put some 150 TCR beta chains on its list as cytomegalovirus-associated.

PCR was performed using 60 Vbeta and 13 Jbeta primers. TCRdb's copy holds only in-frame clones and misses some; the assay was immunoSEQ multiplex PCR. The sample holds 170,000 or so clones, roughly 82% seen once. CDR1 MGHRA and CDR2 YSYEKL come from the germline V gene. This CDR3 spans 16 amino acids. The V and J ends lost 0 bases and 0 bases respectively, with 10 bases between them. This TCR came from a woman aged 25 to 39 in good health and CMV-seronegative. The J gene is TRBJ2-3, the V gene TRBV4-1; D unclear. Material for sequencing was PBMCs. The CDR3 sequence is CASSQDLAASTDTQYF. The CDR3 region has the DNA TGCGCCAGCAGCCAAGATCTGGCGGCTAGCACAGATACGCAGTATTTT.